A single sample is the source of the 21 T cell receptor beta chains below, sequenced in a study of shared clonotypes between healthy human individuals. TCRdb's copy holds only in-frame clones and misses some; the assay was immunoSEQ multiplex PCR. This table holds 1.5 million to 2.5 million clones, about 95% found once. Naive CD8 cells, CD45RO-negative and positively selected for CCR7, excluded terminally differentiated effector memory CD45RA+ cells. The sequenced sample consisted of naive CD8+ T cells sorted from blood. These receptors came from a man aged 18 to 30 in good health.

V and J are TRBV7-2 and TRBJ2-3, with a weak D call TRBD1 (5 bases). The CDR3 is 13 amino acids. Germline values: CDR1 SGHTA, CDR2 FQGNSA. With 4 bases removed from V and 4 bases from J, the gap between germline ends came to 9 bases. CDR3 bases: TGTGCCAGCAGCTGGCAGGGCCCAGATACGCAGTATTTT. Translating it yields CASSWQGPDTQYF.

This sequence joins TRBV6-5 and TRBJ2-5; possibly TRBD2 for D (6 bases). The germline V gene has CDR1 MNHEY and CDR2 SVGAGI. V dropped 6 bases and J dropped 4 bases, with 15 bases sitting between them. The CDR3 runs to 14 residues. In DNA form, the CDR3 reads TGTGCCAGCAGGTTAATCCAGGGACTAGAGACCCAGTACTTC. Its protein is CASRLIQGLETQYF.

The chain is built from TRBV5-1 and TRBJ2-5, with D tentatively TRBD2 (5 bases). Deletions cut 1 base from V and 4 bases from J, with 20 bases between. The CDR3 contains 17 residues. Germline CDR1 and CDR2: SGHRS and YFSETQ. For the CDR3, the DNA is TGCGCCAGCAGCTTGTCTGGCCTAGGGAGCGAGGGAGAGACCCAGTACTTC. It codes for CASSLSGLGSEGETQYF.

About this clone: The junction departs from the called germline gene at one end, perhaps through a read error. The rearrangement links TRBV30 to TRBJ1-2; D remains ambiguous. The length of the CDR3 is 13 residues. Germline loops: CDR1 GTSNPN, CDR2 SVGIG (reference sequence). Written as DNA, the CDR3 is TGTGCCTGGAGTGAAAGGGCCAACTACGGCTACACCTTC. This sequence encodes CAWSERANYGYTF.

The rearrangement joins TRBV7-3 to TRBJ2-1; D possibly corresponds to TRBD1 (7 bases). The ends were cut back, 2 bases at V and 8 bases at J, with 16 bases in the middle. Germline loops: CDR1 SGHTA, CDR2 FQGTGA. The CDR3 totals 15 residues. CDR3 sequence (DNA): TGTGCCAGCAGCTTATTTCCCGGAGGGGGCGATGAGCAGTTCTTC. It translates to CASSLFPGGGDEQFF.

The chain is built from TRBV7-9 and TRBJ2-7, with a possible D match to TRBD1 (5 bases). This CDR3 has 12 residues. V was clipped by 7 bases and J by 0 bases, with 7 bases between them. In germline, CDR1 is SEHNR, CDR2 FQNEAQ (reference sequence). CDR3 sequence reads: CASKGLSYEQYF. The CDR3 nucleotides are TGTGCCAGCAAGGGGCTCTCCTACGAGCAGTACTTC.

This clone appeared a single time. The chain carries TRBV4-3 and TRBJ1-1; D unclear. CDR3 length: 15 residues. Trimming pared 1 base from V and 1 base from J, leaving 10 bases between. In germline, CDR1 is LGHNA, CDR2 YSLEER. Written as DNA, the CDR3 is TGCGCCAGCAGCCAAGGGTGGCGGACGAACACTGAAGCTTTCTTT. It yields the protein CASSQGWRTNTEAFF.

CDR3 sequence: CASSPTGVAHGYTF. The CDR3 DNA reads as TGTGCCAGCAGCCCCACGGGGGTGGCCCATGGCTACACCTTC. This chain uses TRBV9 with TRBJ1-2, with TRBD1 as a possible D gene (5 bases). This CDR3 is 14 amino acids long. The V gene lost 4 bases and the J gene lost 6 bases, with 16 bases spanning the gap. Germline V gene data show CDR1 as SGDLS and CDR2 as YYNGEE.

The rearrangement uses TRBV11-2 and TRBJ2-7; D ambiguous. There are 14 residues in the CDR3. Trimming removed 2 bases from V and 2 bases from J, with 10 bases in between. From germline, CDR1 is SGHAT and CDR2 FQNNGV. In DNA, the CDR3 is TGTGCCAGCAGCTTATTATTTGGGGCCTACGAGCAGTACTTC. As protein: CASSLLFGAYEQYF.

The chain combines TRBV4-3 with TRBJ2-3, with D possibly TRBD2 on 6 matching bases. V was clipped by 1 base and J by 2 bases, with 10 bases between them. The CDR3 runs 15 residues. Looked up from germline, CDR1 is LGHNA and CDR2 is YSLEER. In nucleotides, the CDR3 is TGCGCCAGCAGCCAAGTAGTAGCGGTCACAGATACGCAGTATTTT. Residues: CASSQVVAVTDTQYF.

Only one count was recorded for this clone. The genes are TRBV4-3 and TRBJ1-2; D gene ambiguous. Per the germline V gene, CDR1 is LGHNA and CDR2 is YSLEER. This CDR3 is 18 amino acids long. The V and J ends lost 0 bases and 3 bases respectively, with 20 bases between them. Here the CDR3 DNA reads TGCGCCAGCAGCCAAGATCGGGGTGGCGGCAACGGTCACTATGGCTACACCTTC. It encodes CASSQDRGGGNGHYGYTF.

This sequence joins TRBV13 and TRBJ1-2, with D possibly matching TRBD1 (5 bases). There are 18 residues in the CDR3. V shed 5 bases and J shed 4 bases, with 26 bases lying between them. Germline values: CDR1 PRHDT, CDR2 FYEKMQ (reference sequence). This chain's CDR3 is CASSTLTDSLPSGYGYTF. The CDR3 DNA reads as TGTGCCAGCAGCACCCTGACAGATTCCCTCCCTAGCGGCTATGGCTACACCTTC.

This clone was seen more than once but under ten times. The CDR3 sequence is CASSTHRVMEELFF. The DNA of the CDR3 is TGTGCCAGCAGCACCCACAGGGTGATGGAGGAGCTGTTTTTT. This sequence joins TRBV11-2 and TRBJ2-2; maybe TRBD1 (6 bases). This CDR3 has 14 amino acids. Germline V gene data show CDR1 as SGHAT and CDR2 as FQNNGV. Trimming removed 5 bases at V and 10 bases at J, with 17 bases between.

In the case of this clone: A read error is possible here, since a much larger clone lies one base away. Other DNA variants within this sample encode the same CDR3. The chain joins TRBV10-1 to TRBJ2-7; D call uncertain. The CDR3 consists of 11 residues. CDR1 is WNHNN and CDR2 is SYGVQD in the germline V gene (reference sequence). Between the trimmed V and J ends, which lost 2 bases and 5 bases, there was a span of 4 bases. CDR3 DNA sequence: TGCGCCAGCAGTGAGGGGAACGAGCAGTACTTC. The encoded protein is CASSEGNEQYF.

This clone has only one observation. The chain uses TRBV4-2 and TRBJ2-3, with TRBD2 matching over 10 bases. Germline-derived CDR1 and CDR2 are LGHNA and YNFKEQ. The CDR3 spans 14 residues. The ends lost 1 base at V and 7 bases at J; junction bases unmatched: 2. CDR3 coding DNA: TGTGCCAGCAGCCAAGGGACTAGCGGATATACGCAGTATTTT. It is translated as CASSQGTSGYTQYF.

The CDR3, as DNA: TGTGCCAGCAGCCCCTCGGCGGGGGGGCCTGAGACCCAGTACTTC. This translates into CASSPSAGGPETQYF. V and J are TRBV7-9 and TRBJ2-5, with 9 bases identical to TRBD2. The CDR3 runs to 15 residues. The germline gives CDR1 SEHNR, CDR2 FQNEAQ (reference sequence). V lost 5 bases and J lost 5; bases outside the gene matches: 9. Using reference TRBV7-9 and TRBJ2-5 for the parts outside the CDR3, the full variable domain is DTGVSQNPRHKITKRGQNVTFRCDPISEHNRLYWYRQTLGQGPEFLTYFQNEAQLEKSRLLSDRFSAERPKGSFSTLEIQRTEQGDSAMYLCASSPSAGGPETQYFGPGTRLLVL.

The V and J genes are TRBV7-6 and TRBJ2-7, with TRBD2 matching over 8 bases. Germline V gene lookup returns CDR1 SGHVS and CDR2 FNYEAQ. The CDR3 loop spans 17 amino acids. Trimming took 3 bases from V and 5 from J; bases not matched to a gene: 15. The CDR3 coding sequence is TGTGCCAGCAGCTTTGTAGGGCAGGGACTAGAAGGCGACGAGCAGTACTTC. Its translation: CASSFVGQGLEGDEQYF.

The chain couples TRBV5-5 to TRBJ1-1; 12 bases align to TRBD1. V was pared by 4 bases and J by 3 bases, with 13 bases of the junction left unmatched. The germline CDR1 and CDR2 sequences are SGHKS and YYEKEE (reference sequence). The CDR3 runs 18 residues. The CDR3 reads CASSPEGTGGALDTEAFF. Here the CDR3 DNA reads TGTGCCAGCAGCCCGGAAGGGACAGGGGGCGCTTTGGACACTGAAGCTTTCTTT. The variable domain in full, completed from reference TRBV5-5 and TRBJ1-1, reads DAGVTQSPTHLIKTRGQQVTLRCSPISGHKSVSWYQQVLGQGPQFIFQYYEKEERGRGNFPDRFSARQFPNYSSELNVNALLLGDSALYLCASSPEGTGGALDTEAFFGQGTRLTVV.

The gene calls are TRBV29-1 and TRBJ2-1; TRBD1 matches 8 bases. In germline, CDR1 is SQVTM, CDR2 ANQGSEA. The CDR3 length is 13 residues. The V segment lost 8 bases and the J segment 0 bases; nucleotides outside the gene matches: 3. Here the CDR3 DNA reads TGCAGCACGGACAGGGACTCCTACAATGAGCAGTTCTTC. This gives the protein CSTDRDSYNEQFF.

The CDR3 is CASMGLEAFF. CDR3 bases: TGTGCCAGTATGGGGCTTGAAGCTTTCTTT. The chain couples TRBV19 to TRBJ1-1, with a possible D match to TRBD1 (5 bases). With 7 bases removed from V and 7 bases from J, the gap between germline ends came to 7 bases. This CDR3 comprises 10 residues. Per germline, CDR1 LNHDA and CDR2 SQIVND (reference sequence).

The chain uses TRBV12-1 and TRBJ2-7; the table names TRBD2, a call not compared with the DNA. TRBV12-1 is flagged as a pseudogene. The CDR3 is 18 amino acids. The CDR3: CASSPNGLAGVWSYEQYF. CDR3 nucleotides: TGTGCCAGCAGCCCAAACGGACTAGCGGGAGTGTGGTCCTACGAGCAGTACTTC.